One sample yielded the 16 T cell receptor beta chains listed below, sequenced in a study of T cells in Graves' hyperthyroidism and ophthalmopathy. There were TCR beta CDR3 regions amplified from RNA transcripts. First-round RT-PCR of the TCR CDR3 relied on the HTBI primer set. TCRdb fed the multiplex PCR reads into MiXCR, producing one record per CDR3 protein. The sample lists around 210,000 distinct CDR3 sequences; around 17% were seen once. Sequencing was done on a sample of blood. These receptors were collected from a woman in her fifties or sixties with Graves' hyperthyroidism.

A few counts support this clonotype. At one of its ends the junction is not consistent with the germline gene, which may arise from a read error. V usage is TRBV19 and J usage is TRBJ1-1; D not certain. Per the germline V gene, CDR1 is LNHDA and CDR2 is SQIVND (reference sequence). The CDR3 is made up of 13 amino acids. CDR3 in DNA: TGTGCCAGTATAGGGTACACGGAGACTGAAGCTTCCTTT. It specifies CASIGYTETEASF.

This clonotype has at least ten counts. V usage is TRBV12-3 or TRBV12-4 and J usage is TRBJ2-2; D not resolved. Trimming took 5 bases from V and 4 from J, leaving 8 bases between them. The CDR3 extends over 13 amino acids. The CDR3 spells CASSRPATGELFF. CDR3 in DNA: TGTGCCAGCAGTCGACCCGCCACCGGGGAGCTGTTTTTT.

In its sample, this clonotype was seen many times. This chain uses TRBV20-1 with TRBJ2-1; the D is unclear. Trimming removed 0 bases from V and 5 bases from J, with 11 bases in between. Germline values: CDR1 DFQATT, CDR2 SNEGSKA (reference sequence). There are 14 residues in the CDR3. The CDR3 nucleotides are TGCAGTGCTAGAGATGTAGGAGTAGACAATGAGCAGTTCTTC. Translation gives CSARDVGVDNEQFF.

This clonotype was counted ten times or more. V is TRBV19 and J is TRBJ1-2; D is possibly TRBD1 (6 bases). CDR3 size: 13 residues. Trimming left V 1 base short and J 5 bases short, with 8 bases between. Germline V CDR1 and CDR2: LNHDA, SQIVND (reference sequence). The CDR3 DNA reads as TGTGCCAGTAGTATAGGACAGGAATATGGCTACACCTTC. Its protein product is CASSIGQEYGYTF.

This chain connects TRBV12-3 or TRBV12-4 to TRBJ2-3; D unresolved. This CDR3 has 12 amino acids. The V and J ends lost 3 bases and 7 bases respectively, with 8 bases between them. The CDR3 here is CASSLIANTQYF. The CDR3 nucleotides read TGTGCCAGCAGTTTGATAGCTAATACGCAGTATTTT.

The sample holds many counts of this clonotype. The chain employs TRBV19 and TRBJ2-1; a possible D gene is TRBD2 (5 bases). Germline CDR1 is LNHDA and CDR2 is SQIVND (reference sequence). Trimming took off 4 bases at V and 1 base at J, with 11 bases between the two ends. This CDR3 region has 15 residues. The CDR3 reads CASSTVERSYNEQFF. The CDR3 DNA sequence: TGTGCCAGTAGTACCGTCGAGCGGTCCTACAATGAGCAGTTCTTC.

This clonotype was seen only a few times. This chain links TRBV5-8 with TRBJ1-4; 8 positions agree with TRBD1. J gave up 12 bases and V 5 bases, and 12 bases lay outside the gene matches. CDR1 is SGHTS, CDR2 YDEGEE, per germline. This CDR3 spans 14 amino acids. In DNA form, the CDR3 reads TGTGCCAGCAGAGACCGCAGGGGGCGGTTAGAACTGTTTTTT. This translates into CASRDRRGRLELFF. The entire variable domain, with the rest obtained from reference TRBV5-8 and TRBJ1-4, is as follows: EAGVTQSPTHLIKTRGQQATLRCSPISGHTSVYWYQQALGLGLQFLLWYDEGEERNRGNFPPRFSGRQFPNYSSELNVNALELEDSALYLCASRDRRGRLELFFGSGTQLSVL.

This clonotype appeared once. The V and J genes are TRBV5-1 and TRBJ1-1; possibly TRBD1 for D (5 bases). Looked up from germline, CDR1 is SGHRS and CDR2 is YFSETQ. The V end was cut by 4 bases, the J end by 2 bases, with 12 bases between. CDR3 length: 14 residues. The CDR3 protein is CASSQAGLNTEAFF. DNA for the CDR3: TGCGCCAGCAGCCAAGCGGGACTCAACACTGAAGCTTTCTTT.

About this clonotype: Given the absence of the conserved phenylalanine or tryptophan at the CDR3 end, a read error is likely. The chain carries TRBV20-1 and TRBJ1-5, with 9 bases matching TRBD1. Germline-derived CDR1 and CDR2 are DFQATT and SNEGSKA (reference sequence). V lost 2 bases and J lost 2; bases outside the gene matches: 13. The CDR3 covers 18 residues. CDR3 nucleotides: TGCAGTGCTAGACGACCCGGGACAGGGAAGGATGGCAATCAGCCCCAGCATCTT. Encoded protein: CSARRPGTGKDGNQPQHL.

This clonotype was detected many times. V and J are TRBV28 and TRBJ2-1; D is ambiguous. Trimming left V 5 bases short and J 5 bases short, with 10 bases between. Looked up from germline, CDR1 is MDHEN and CDR2 is SYDVKM. There are 13 residues in the CDR3. The CDR3, as DNA: TGTGCCAGCAGTATTCTAGGCCACAATGAGCAGTTCTTC. It codes for CASSILGHNEQFF.

This chain uses TRBV19 with TRBJ2-1; 9 positions match TRBD1. The V gene's germline CDR1 is LNHDA and CDR2 SQIVND (reference sequence). The CDR3 is made up of 15 amino acids. V lost 1 base to trimming and J lost 8 bases; unmatched junction nucleotides: 6. This chain's CDR3 is CASSIVGTGFYEQFF. CDR3 nucleotides: TGTGCCAGTAGTATAGTTGGGACAGGGTTCTATGAGCAGTTCTTC.

This clonotype showed up many times. The chain has TRBV7-2 and TRBJ1-5; 9 bases match TRBD1. J gave up 4 bases and V 5 bases, and 9 bases lay outside the gene matches. The V gene's germline CDR1 is SGHTA and CDR2 FQGNSA. This CDR3 comprises 16 residues. The CDR3 region has the DNA TGTGCCAGCAGCCCAGGACGGGGACAGGGAAATCAGCCCCAGCATTTT. This codes for CASSPGRGQGNQPQHF.

CDR3 nucleotides: TGTGCCAGCAGTGAGACAGGGGTCTACGAGCAGTACTTC. It is translated as CASSETGVYEQYF. This chain links TRBV6-1 with TRBJ2-7, with 8 bases aligning to TRBD1. Per the germline V gene, CDR1 is MNHNS and CDR2 is SASEGT. CDR3 length: 13 residues. J lost 3 bases, V lost 3 bases, and 1 base had no gene match.

The rearrangement links TRBV6-1 to TRBJ1-4; maybe TRBD1 (5 bases). CDR1 is MNHNS, CDR2 SASEGT, per germline. The length of the CDR3 is 14 residues. V was cut by 5 bases and J by 5 bases, with 12 bases left in between. CDR3 nucleotides: TGTGCCAGCAGTCGCAGGGCGGACAATGAAAAACTGTTTTTT. This sequence encodes CASSRRADNEKLFF.

This clonotype was seen only a few times. The rearrangement joins TRBV3-1 to TRBJ2-4; 8 nucleotides agree with TRBD2. The CDR3 contains 15 residues. The junction had 7 bases not matched to a gene; V was cut back by 2 bases and J by 7 bases. The germline CDR1 and CDR2 sequences are LGHDT and YNNKEL (reference sequence). In nucleotides, the CDR3 is TGTGCCAGCAGCCAACCCAGCGGGAGCGGTAACATTCAGTACTTC. This sequence encodes CASSQPSGSGNIQYF. The variable domain in full, completed from reference TRBV3-1 and TRBJ2-4, reads DTAVSQTPKYLVTQMGNDKSIKCEQNLGHDTMYWYKQDSKKFLKIMFSYNNKELIINETVPNRFSPKSPDKAHLNLHINSLELGDSAVYFCASSQPSGSGNIQYFGAGTRLSVL.

V gene TRBV6-1 combines with J gene TRBJ2-3; D remains ambiguous. Trimming stripped 7 bases from V and 5 bases from J, with 10 bases between. Per germline, CDR1 MNHNS and CDR2 SASEGT. CDR3 length: 12 amino acids. The CDR3 DNA reads as TGTGCCAGCAAAGGCTCCTTAGATACGCAGTATTTT. It encodes CASKGSLDTQYF.